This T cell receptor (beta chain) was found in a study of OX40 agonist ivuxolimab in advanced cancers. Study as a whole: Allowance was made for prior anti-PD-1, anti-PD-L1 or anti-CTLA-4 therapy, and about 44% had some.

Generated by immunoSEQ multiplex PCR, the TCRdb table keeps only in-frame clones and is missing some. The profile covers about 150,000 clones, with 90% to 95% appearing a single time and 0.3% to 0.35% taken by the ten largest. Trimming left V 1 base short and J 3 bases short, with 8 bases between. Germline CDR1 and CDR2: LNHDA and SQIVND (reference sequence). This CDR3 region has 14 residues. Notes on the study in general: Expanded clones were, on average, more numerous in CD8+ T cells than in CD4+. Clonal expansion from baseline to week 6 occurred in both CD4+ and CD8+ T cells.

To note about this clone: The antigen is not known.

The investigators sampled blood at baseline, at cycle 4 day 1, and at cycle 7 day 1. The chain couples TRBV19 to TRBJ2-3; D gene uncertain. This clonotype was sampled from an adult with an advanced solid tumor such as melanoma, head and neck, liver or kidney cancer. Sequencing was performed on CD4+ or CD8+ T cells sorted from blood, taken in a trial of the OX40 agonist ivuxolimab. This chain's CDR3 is CASSIGGRTDTQYF. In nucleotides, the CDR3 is TGTGCCAGTAGTATAGGGGGAAGGACAGATACGCAGTATTTT.